This section outlines one T cell receptor beta chain sequence together with its context. The data derive from a study of a mutant IDH1 vaccine in newly diagnosed glioma. Background on the study: The therapy given earlier, which was standard therapy, consisted of radiotherapy, temozolomide, or both, and most of the patients received both.

Generated by immunoSEQ multiplex PCR, the TCRdb table keeps only in-frame clones and is missing some. The sample includes roughly 25,000 clones, just over 90% of them seen just once. The time point was: baseline, week 1 (first vaccination visit). Treatment noted: pre-vaccination baseline after standard-of-care therapy. Each of the donors came in with new WHO grade 3 or 4 astrocytomas that were IDH1-mutant and ATRX-lost. The specimen comprised PBMCs, sampled from a glioma patient treated with radiotherapy, temozolomide or both. This TCR came from a man aged 35 to 55 with glioma.

CDR3 region: CASSLFGGADQPQHF. The CDR3 bases are TGTGCCAGCAGCTTATTTGGGGGGGCGGATCAGCCCCAGCATTTT. V and J are TRBV7-3 and TRBJ1-5, with D possibly TRBD1 on 6 matching bases. Trimming took off 2 bases at V and 5 bases at J, with 13 bases between the two ends. The CDR3 runs to 15 residues. Looked up from germline, CDR1 is SGHTA and CDR2 is FQGTGA. The variable domain in full, completed from reference TRBV7-3 and TRBJ1-5, reads GAGVSQTPSNKVTEKGKYVELRCDPISGHTALYWYRQSLGQGPEFLIYFQGTGAADDSGLPNDRFFAVRPEGSVSTLKIQRTERGDSAVYLCASSLFGGADQPQHFGDGTRLSIL.